Listed below are T cell receptor beta chains from one sample, sequenced in a study of shared clonotypes between healthy human individuals. Using immunoSEQ multiplex PCR, the repertoire was profiled, and TCRdb retains in-frame clones only, with some absent. The table lists around 2.5 million clones, approximately 93% of them singletons. The material sequenced was naive CD4+ T cells from PBMCs. The receptor source for this set is a man younger than 30 in good health. Some clones in this sample may be carry-over from other donors' samples. Each CDR3 is given with its conserved first and last residue. Each record gives: clone size, D gene, V gene, J gene, CDR3 protein, CDR3 DNA. The D gene is left open where the match is weak. Size values are once, few and many counts, or a class for expanded clones, and some rows have none.

abundance: NA; d_gene: TRBD1; v_gene: TRBV30; j_gene: TRBJ2-6; CDR3aa: CAWRTGGSGANVLTF; CDR3nt: TGTGCCTGGAGGACAGGGGGCTCTGGGGCCAACGTCCTGACTTTC
abundance: NA; d_gene: NA; v_gene: TRBV5-1; j_gene: TRBJ2-2; CDR3aa: CASSSEEVPGELFF; CDR3nt: TGCGCCAGCAGCTCGGAAGAGGTTCCCGGGGAGCTGTTTTTT
abundance: NA; d_gene: TRBD2; v_gene: TRBV10-3; j_gene: TRBJ2-7; CDR3aa: CAIREGLAEAYEQYF; CDR3nt: TGTGCCATCAGAGAGGGACTAGCGGAAGCCTACGAGCAGTACTTC
abundance: once; d_gene: NA; v_gene: TRBV7-2; j_gene: TRBJ1-3; CDR3aa: CASSLETAGNTIYF; CDR3nt: TGTGCCAGCAGCTTAGAAACAGCAGGAAACACCATATATTTT
abundance: NA; d_gene: NA; v_gene: TRBV7-2; j_gene: TRBJ2-5; CDR3aa: CASSLDGTKQETQYF; CDR3nt: TGTGCCAGCAGCTTAGACGGGACCAAACAAGAGACCCAGTACTTC
abundance: NA; d_gene: NA; v_gene: TRBV29-1; j_gene: TRBJ1-1; CDR3aa: CSVERRLGTEAFF; CDR3nt: TGCAGCGTTGAAAGGCGGCTGGGGACTGAAGCTTTCTTT
abundance: NA; d_gene: TRBD2; v_gene: TRBV4-1; j_gene: TRBJ2-1; CDR3aa: CASSRSTQRGYYNEQFF; CDR3nt: TGCGCCAGCAGCCGAAGCACCCAGCGGGGATACTACAATGAGCAGTTCTTC
abundance: NA; d_gene: NA; v_gene: TRBV7-2; j_gene: TRBJ2-7; CDR3aa: CASSYMGSYEQYF; CDR3nt: TGTGCCAGCAGCTACATGGGGTCCTACGAGCAGTACTTC
abundance: NA; d_gene: TRBD2; v_gene: TRBV7-2; j_gene: TRBJ2-7; CDR3aa: CASSPPMSSGKSYEQYF; CDR3nt: TGTGCCAGCAGCCCCCCCATGAGTAGCGGGAAATCTTATGAGCAGTACTTC
abundance: NA; d_gene: TRBD2; v_gene: TRBV15; j_gene: TRBJ2-1; CDR3aa: CATSRSGGNGALYNEQFF; CDR3nt: TGTGCCACCAGCAGATCCGGGGGGAACGGAGCACTTTACAATGAGCAGTTCTTC
abundance: NA; d_gene: NA; v_gene: TRBV6-6; j_gene: TRBJ2-3; CDR3aa: CASSLGGGPADTQYF; CDR3nt: TGTGCCAGCAGTTTAGGTGGGGGTCCAGCAGATACGCAGTATTTT
abundance: NA; d_gene: NA; v_gene: TRBV7-2; j_gene: TRBJ2-5; CDR3aa: CASSFAGAETQYF; CDR3nt: TGTGCCAGCAGCTTCGCGGGGGCAGAGACCCAGTACTTC
abundance: NA; d_gene: TRBD2; v_gene: TRBV11-2; j_gene: TRBJ2-7; CDR3aa: CASSLVGSGLYEQYF; CDR3nt: TGTGCCAGCAGCTTAGTAGGTAGCGGGCTCTACGAGCAGTACTTC
abundance: NA; d_gene: TRBD2; v_gene: TRBV11-2; j_gene: TRBJ2-4; CDR3aa: CASLVAGGDIQYF; CDR3nt: TGTGCCAGCTTGGTCGCGGGAGGAGACATTCAGTACTTC
abundance: NA; d_gene: NA; v_gene: TRBV5-1; j_gene: TRBJ2-7; CDR3aa: CASSLGGALTYEQYF; CDR3nt: TGCGCCAGCAGCTTGGGGGGGGCGCTTACCTACGAGCAGTACTTC
abundance: NA; d_gene: TRBD2; v_gene: TRBV2; j_gene: TRBJ2-1; CDR3aa: CASSGASGIEQFF; CDR3nt: TGTGCCAGCAGTGGGGCTAGCGGAATTGAGCAGTTCTTC
abundance: few; d_gene: NA; v_gene: TRBV4-1; j_gene: TRBJ1-4; CDR3aa: CASAPRGSNEKLFF; CDR3nt: TGCGCCTCGGCCCCTCGAGGGTCTAATGAAAAACTGTTTTTT
abundance: NA; d_gene: TRBD2; v_gene: TRBV5-1; j_gene: TRBJ2-5; CDR3aa: CASSLLATQETQYF; CDR3nt: TGCGCCAGCAGCTTACTAGCGACCCAAGAGACCCAGTACTTC
abundance: NA; d_gene: NA; v_gene: TRBV6-6; j_gene: TRBJ1-2; CDR3aa: CASSYGALYGYTF; CDR3nt: TGTGCCAGCAGTTACGGCGCCCTCTATGGCTACACCTTC
abundance: NA; d_gene: TRBD2; v_gene: TRBV4-1; j_gene: TRBJ2-3; CDR3aa: CASSLLAGGARTDTQYF; CDR3nt: TGCGCCAGCAGCCTCCTAGCGGGAGGGGCGAGGACAGATACGCAGTATTTT
abundance: NA; d_gene: NA; v_gene: TRBV20-1; j_gene: TRBJ2-5; CDR3aa: CSAFRETQYF; CDR3nt: TGCAGTGCTTTCAGGGAGACCCAGTACTTC
abundance: NA; d_gene: TRBD2; v_gene: TRBV7-2; j_gene: TRBJ2-2; CDR3aa: CASSLARGRNTGELFF; CDR3nt: TGTGCCAGCAGCTTAGCGCGGGGGAGGAACACCGGGGAGCTGTTTTTT
abundance: NA; d_gene: TRBD2; v_gene: TRBV11-3; j_gene: TRBJ2-1; CDR3aa: CASSLYRSGGAPYNEQFF; CDR3nt: TGTGCCAGCAGCCTATATCGTAGCGGGGGGGCCCCCTACAATGAGCAGTTCTTC
abundance: NA; d_gene: NA; v_gene: TRBV7-3; j_gene: TRBJ2-1; CDR3aa: CASSPRSGSYNEQFF; CDR3nt: TGTGCCAGCAGCCCCAGGTCTGGGTCATACAATGAGCAGTTCTTC
abundance: NA; d_gene: TRBD2; v_gene: TRBV7-6; j_gene: TRBJ2-7; CDR3aa: CASSLVSGAGEIYEQYF; CDR3nt: TGTGCCAGCAGCTTAGTCTCTGGGGCGGGAGAGATCTACGAGCAGTACTTC
abundance: NA; d_gene: NA; v_gene: TRBV6-6; j_gene: TRBJ1-5; CDR3aa: CASRQGKEQPQHF; CDR3nt: TGTGCCAGCAGGCAGGGAAAGGAGCAGCCCCAGCATTTT
abundance: NA; d_gene: NA; v_gene: TRBV5-5; j_gene: TRBJ2-3; CDR3aa: CASSPRGTTDTQYF; CDR3nt: TGTGCCAGCAGCCCTAGGGGAACCACAGATACGCAGTATTTT
abundance: NA; d_gene: NA; v_gene: TRBV18; j_gene: TRBJ1-4; CDR3aa: CASSGGTNEKLFF; CDR3nt: TGTGCCAGCTCTGGAGGGACTAATGAAAAACTGTTTTTT
abundance: once; d_gene: NA; v_gene: TRBV6-6; j_gene: TRBJ2-2; CDR3aa: CASSYSVWGGELFF; CDR3nt: TGTGCCAGCAGTTACTCGGTGTGGGGCGGGGAGCTGTTTTTT
abundance: NA; d_gene: NA; v_gene: TRBV27; j_gene: TRBJ2-7; CDR3aa: CASSLGWLYEQYF; CDR3nt: TGTGCCAGCAGTCTGGGTTGGCTCTACGAGCAGTACTTC
abundance: NA; d_gene: TRBD1; v_gene: TRBV7-2; j_gene: TRBJ1-4; CDR3aa: CASSPRGQGSFEKLFF; CDR3nt: TGTGCCAGCAGCCCAAGAGGACAGGGGAGTTTTGAAAAACTGTTTTTT
abundance: once; d_gene: TRBD1; v_gene: TRBV5-1; j_gene: TRBJ2-2; CDR3aa: CASSRDRGLTGELFF; CDR3nt: TGCGCCAGCAGCCGGGACAGGGGTTTAACCGGGGAGCTGTTTTTT
abundance: NA; d_gene: NA; v_gene: TRBV6-4; j_gene: TRBJ2-5; CDR3aa: CASILARNQETQYF; CDR3nt: TGTGCCAGCATCCTTGCCAGAAACCAAGAGACCCAGTACTTC
abundance: NA; d_gene: NA; v_gene: TRBV11-2; j_gene: TRBJ2-7; CDR3aa: CASSPRTTALGEQYF; CDR3nt: TGTGCCAGCAGCCCTAGGACTACTGCCTTGGGGGAGCAGTACTTC
abundance: NA; d_gene: NA; v_gene: TRBV7-3; j_gene: TRBJ2-3; CDR3aa: CASSQQRSSTDTQYF; CDR3nt: TGTGCCAGCAGCCAGCAGCGGTCGAGCACAGATACGCAGTATTTT
abundance: NA; d_gene: NA; v_gene: TRBV5-1; j_gene: TRBJ2-7; CDR3aa: CASGSFGYEQYF; CDR3nt: TGCGCCAGCGGGTCCTTTGGGTACGAGCAGTACTTC
abundance: NA; d_gene: NA; v_gene: TRBV7-6; j_gene: TRBJ2-5; CDR3aa: CASSLARREETQYF; CDR3nt: TGTGCCAGCAGCTTAGCGCGAAGGGAAGAGACCCAGTACTTC
abundance: NA; d_gene: NA; v_gene: TRBV5-1; j_gene: TRBJ2-7; CDR3aa: CASSASVEQYF; CDR3nt: TGCGCCAGCAGCGCTAGCGTCGAGCAGTACTTC
abundance: NA; d_gene: NA; v_gene: TRBV4-1; j_gene: TRBJ1-3; CDR3aa: CASSPFGQTQGGNTIYF; CDR3nt: TGCGCCAGCAGCCCGTTCGGACAGACCCAAGGGGGAAACACCATATATTTT
abundance: NA; d_gene: TRBD1; v_gene: TRBV7-9; j_gene: TRBJ1-1; CDR3aa: CASSKTGDPSWAFF; CDR3nt: TGTGCCAGCAGCAAGACAGGGGATCCCTCCTGGGCTTTCTTT
abundance: NA; d_gene: TRBD1; v_gene: TRBV30; j_gene: TRBJ1-6; CDR3aa: CAWRSFGTGSPPLHF; CDR3nt: TGTGCCTGGAGAAGCTTCGGGACAGGTTCCCCACCCCTCCACTTT
abundance: NA; d_gene: NA; v_gene: TRBV2; j_gene: TRBJ1-5; CDR3aa: CASSGDGGGTQPQHF; CDR3nt: TGTGCCAGCAGTGGGGATGGTGGGGGCACTCAGCCCCAGCATTTT
abundance: NA; d_gene: NA; v_gene: TRBV6-1; j_gene: TRBJ2-5; CDR3aa: CASSDLGFSGETQYF; CDR3nt: TGTGCCAGCAGTGATTTAGGGTTTAGTGGCGAGACCCAGTACTTC
abundance: NA; d_gene: NA; v_gene: TRBV11-2; j_gene: TRBJ2-1; CDR3aa: CASSLGRHYNEQFF; CDR3nt: TGTGCCAGCAGCTTAGGCAGGCACTACAATGAGCAGTTCTTC
abundance: NA; d_gene: NA; v_gene: TRBV28; j_gene: TRBJ1-2; CDR3aa: CASSLLRGYGYTF; CDR3nt: TGTGCCAGCAGTTTACTCAGGGGTTATGGCTACACCTTC
abundance: NA; d_gene: NA; v_gene: TRBV7-6; j_gene: TRBJ2-7; CDR3aa: CASSLVIRAGKGNEQYF; CDR3nt: TGTGCCAGCAGCTTAGTGATTCGAGCAGGGAAGGGGAACGAGCAGTACTTC
abundance: NA; d_gene: NA; v_gene: TRBV7-2; j_gene: TRBJ1-2; CDR3aa: CASSLEWTGNYGYTF; CDR3nt: TGTGCCAGCAGCTTAGAATGGACGGGTAACTATGGCTACACCTTC
abundance: NA; d_gene: TRBD1; v_gene: TRBV9; j_gene: TRBJ2-1; CDR3aa: CASSVRGGGGQFF; CDR3nt: TGTGCCAGCAGCGTAAGAGGGGGCGGCGGGCAGTTCTTC
abundance: NA; d_gene: TRBD2; v_gene: TRBV2; j_gene: TRBJ2-2; CDR3aa: CASRVSGRYTGELFF; CDR3nt: TGTGCCAGCAGGGTTAGCGGGAGGTACACCGGGGAGCTGTTTTTT
abundance: NA; d_gene: NA; v_gene: TRBV6-5; j_gene: TRBJ1-2; CDR3aa: CASSYRAEGNYGYTF; CDR3nt: TGTGCCAGCAGTTACCGGGCAGAGGGGAACTATGGCTACACCTTC
abundance: NA; d_gene: NA; v_gene: TRBV30; j_gene: TRBJ1-1; CDR3aa: CAWSEIGWRRNYQNTEAFF; CDR3nt: TGTGCCTGGAGTGAGATTGGTTGGAGACGCAACTACCAGAACACTGAAGCTTTCTTT
abundance: NA; d_gene: NA; v_gene: TRBV5-5; j_gene: TRBJ1-2; CDR3aa: CASNGLTYGYTF; CDR3nt: TGTGCCAGCAACGGCCTCACCTATGGCTACACCTTC
abundance: NA; d_gene: TRBD1; v_gene: TRBV30; j_gene: TRBJ2-1; CDR3aa: CAWSARRGRSYNEQFF; CDR3nt: TGTGCCTGGAGTGCTCGCAGGGGGCGATCCTACAATGAGCAGTTCTTC
abundance: once; d_gene: TRBD2; v_gene: TRBV19; j_gene: TRBJ2-5; CDR3aa: CASSPGLAGGVGETQYF; CDR3nt: TGTGCCAGTAGTCCTGGACTAGCGGGAGGGGTAGGAGAGACCCAGTACTTC
abundance: NA; d_gene: NA; v_gene: TRBV19; j_gene: TRBJ1-5; CDR3aa: CASSRGSNQPQHF; CDR3nt: TGTGCCAGTAGTAGGGGTAGCAATCAGCCCCAGCATTTT